These T cell receptor beta chains were read from a single sample in a study of blood T cell repertoires in COVID-19. Only in-frame clones appear in the TCRdb table, and some are missing; sequencing was by immunoSEQ multiplex PCR. The sample records fewer than 150,000 clones, about 85% being singletons. Sequencing input: peripheral blood. Receptors originate from a human donor in a cohort sampled during active COVID-19. Both conserved end residues are part of each CDR3. The D gene is left open where the match is weak. Only part of the rows carry a size: once, few, many, or a class if the clone is expanded.

abundance	v_gene	j_gene	d_gene	CDR3nt	CDR3aa
-	TRBV5-1	TRBJ1-2	-	TGCGCCAGCAGCTTGCGGCTAGGAGGGAGGAGTGGCTATGGCTACACCTTC	CASSLRLGGRSGYGYTF
-	TRBV4-1	TRBJ1-2	-	TGCGCCAGCAGCCAAGAGACGGGGATCTATGGCTACACCTTC	CASSQETGIYGYTF
-	TRBV5-1	TRBJ2-3	TRBD2	TGCGCCAGCAGTTTCTCTAGCGGGGGGGTTGTAGATACGCAGTATTTT	CASSFSSGGVVDTQYF
-	TRBV30	TRBJ1-2	-	TGTGCCTGGAGCTACACGGAGCTCTATGGCTACACCTTC	CAWSYTELYGYTF
-	TRBV5-3	TRBJ1-6	-	TGTGCCAGAAGCAACAGGGTATCCCTATCCAATTCACCCCTCCACTTT	CARSNRVSLSNSPLHF
-	TRBV30	TRBJ2-7	TRBD2	TGTGCCGGGACTAGCGGCCACCCCTACGAGCAGTACTTC	CAGTSGHPYEQYF
-	TRBV6-5	TRBJ1-2	-	TGTGCCAGCAGTTTCGGGACAAGTCTTGGCTACACCTTC	CASSFGTSLGYTF
-	TRBV5-1	TRBJ2-1	TRBD2	TGCGCCAGCAGTCAGAGCTCTGGACTAGCGGGAAATAATGAGCAGTTCTTC	CASSQSSGLAGNNEQFF
-	TRBV21-1	TRBJ1-5	-	TGTGCCAGGCGACAGGGGGCAAGAATCAATCAGCCCCAGCATTTT	CARRQGARINQPQHF
-	TRBV6-5	TRBJ1-6	-	TGTGCCACCGCCGGGGGGGATTATGATTCACCCCTCCACTTT	CATAGGDYDSPLHF
once	TRBV19	TRBJ1-5	TRBD1	TGTGCCAGTAGTATGGGACAGGGGGGGGCCACGGAGAGGCATTTT	CASSMGQGGATERHF
-	TRBV19	TRBJ2-5	TRBD1	TGTGCCAGTAGTACCAGACAGGGGCGGATTCAAGAGACCCAGTACTTC	CASSTRQGRIQETQYF
once	TRBV4-3	TRBJ2-1	-	TGCGCCAGCAGCCAAGAGTCGGGGAATGAGCAGTTCTTC	CASSQESGNEQFF
-	TRBV7-2	TRBJ2-5	TRBD2	TGTGCCAGCAGCTCCCGGGTGGCTAGCGGGGGCAGGGAGACCCAGTACTTC	CASSSRVASGGRETQYF